The next 4 T cell receptor beta chains were all read from a single sample in a study of early T cells in non-severe SARS-CoV-2 infection. TCRdb used MiXCR to reprocess the 5' RACE reads, holding one entry per CDR3 protein. Of over 25,000 distinct CDR3 sequences detected, approximately 6% appear once; the ten largest clones hold 10% to 15%. Sequencing was performed on whole blood. These receptors originate from an adult who was a healthcare worker with PCR-confirmed SARS-CoV-2 infection or an uninfected control (not recorded which).

This clonotype was picked up many times. This rearrangement joins TRBV7-3 to TRBJ2-1; D gene uncertain. The length of the CDR3 is 16 residues. Trimming stripped 2 bases from V and 4 bases from J, with 15 bases between. CDR1 SGHTA and CDR2 FQGTGA come from the germline V gene. The CDR3 DNA sequence: TGTGCCAGCAGCTTAGATTGGGCGGAACCATACAATGAGCAGTTCTTC. This translates into CASSLDWAEPYNEQFF. The whole variable domain, remainder taken from reference TRBV7-3 and TRBJ2-1, is GAGVSQTPSNKVTEKGKYVELRCDPISGHTALYWYRQSLGQGPEFLIYFQGTGAADDSGLPNDRFFAVRPEGSVSTLKIQRTERGDSAVYLCASSLDWAEPYNEQFFGPGTRLTVL.

This clonotype was observed at least ten times. The V and J genes are TRBV6-2 or TRBV6-3 and TRBJ2-2; D uncertain. In germline, CDR1 is MNHEY, CDR2 SVGEGT. V lost 6 bases and J 6 bases, leaving 8 bases between the germline ends. This CDR3 region has 12 residues. The CDR3 here is CASSRPAGELFF. As DNA, the CDR3 is TGTGCCAGCAGCAGACCCGCCGGGGAGCTGTTTTTT.

This clonotype was counted many times. This rearrangement joins TRBV6-1 to TRBJ2-7; D is perhaps TRBD2 (5 bases). The CDR3 totals 13 residues. Germline assignment: CDR1 MNHNS and CDR2 SASEGT. V dropped 4 bases and J dropped 7 bases, with 14 bases sitting between them. This CDR3 is CASSVYRGSEQYF. The DNA for the CDR3 is TGTGCCAGCAGTGTTTACCGGGGTTCGGAGCAGTACTTC.

The gene calls are TRBV5-1 and TRBJ2-7; weak D call: TRBD2 (5 bases). Germline V gene sequence: CDR1 SGHRS, CDR2 YFSETQ. The CDR3 runs to 14 residues. Trimming took off 0 bases at V and 6 bases at J, with 13 bases between the two ends. The CDR3 sequence is CASSLDSLASEQYF. CDR3 nucleotide sequence: TGCGCCAGCAGCTTGGACTCCCTAGCCTCCGAGCAGTACTTC.